This T cell receptor beta chain comes out of a study of blood T cells in healthy people across ages. Study context: Through template switching, about one barcoded beta molecule was captured per two T cells, as measured in model experiments.

Concerning this clonotype: The junction departs from germline at one end; a sequencing error may be responsible.

Per the germline V gene, CDR1 is MNHEY and CDR2 is SVGAGI. The CDR3 spans 14 residues. The second PCR ran about 6 to 12 cycles with a sample-barcoded 5' primer and J-beta primers. Each CDR3 protein gets one entry after TCRdb re-called the 5' RACE reads with MiXCR. The repertoire holds about 1,500,000 distinct CDR3 sequences, with approximately 42% as singletons. The source is a woman between 18 and 29 years old in good health. The genes are TRBV6-5 and TRBJ2-2; D unclear. Material: blood. CDR3 protein: CTSSSQIGTGELFF. The CDR3 nucleotides read TGTACCAGCAGTTCCCAGATAGGTACCGGGGAGCTGTTTTTT.